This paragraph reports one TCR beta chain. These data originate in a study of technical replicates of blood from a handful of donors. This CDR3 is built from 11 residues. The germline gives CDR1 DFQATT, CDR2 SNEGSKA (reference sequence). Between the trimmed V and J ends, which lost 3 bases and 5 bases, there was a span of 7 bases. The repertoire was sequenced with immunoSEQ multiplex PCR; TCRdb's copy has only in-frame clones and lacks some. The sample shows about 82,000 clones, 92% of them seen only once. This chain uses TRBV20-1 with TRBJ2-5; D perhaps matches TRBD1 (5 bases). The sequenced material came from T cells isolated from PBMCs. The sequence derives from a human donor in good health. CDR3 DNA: TGCAGTGCTAGGGGGCAGGAGACCCAGTACTTC. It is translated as CSARGQETQYF.